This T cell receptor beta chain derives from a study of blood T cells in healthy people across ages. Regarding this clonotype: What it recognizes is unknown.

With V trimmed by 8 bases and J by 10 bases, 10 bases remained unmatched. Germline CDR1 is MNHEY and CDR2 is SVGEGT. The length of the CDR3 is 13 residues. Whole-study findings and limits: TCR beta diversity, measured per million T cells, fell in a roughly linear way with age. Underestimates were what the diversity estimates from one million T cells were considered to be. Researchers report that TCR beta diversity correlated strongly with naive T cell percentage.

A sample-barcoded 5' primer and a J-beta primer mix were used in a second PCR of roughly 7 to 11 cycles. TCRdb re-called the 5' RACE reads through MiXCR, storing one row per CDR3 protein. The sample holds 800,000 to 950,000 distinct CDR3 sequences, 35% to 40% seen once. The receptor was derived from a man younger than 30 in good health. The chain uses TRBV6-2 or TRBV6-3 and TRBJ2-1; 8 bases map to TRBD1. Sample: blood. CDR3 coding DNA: TGTGCCAGCTCCGGGACAGGCTTCTACGAGCAGTTCTTC. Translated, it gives CASSGTGFYEQFF.